Each of the 8 T cell receptor beta chains below was sequenced from the same sample in a study of T cell changes during pregnancy in multiple sclerosis. Only in-frame clones appear in the TCRdb table, and some are missing; sequencing was by immunoSEQ multiplex PCR. The table records tens of thousands of clones, around 85% of them present only once. This specimen was CD8+ T cells from peripheral blood mononuclear cells, taken before pregnancy. The receptors derive from a female donor with multiple sclerosis, enrolled in a pregnancy study.

J is TRBJ2-7 and V is TRBV6-5; 8 bases are a match to TRBD2. There are 14 residues in the CDR3. With V trimmed by 4 bases and J by 6 bases, 8 bases remained unmatched. In germline, CDR1 is MNHEY, CDR2 SVGAGI. In DNA form, the CDR3 reads TGTGCCAGCAGTTTACCGGGACTAGTCTCCGAGCAGTACTTC. This sequence encodes CASSLPGLVSEQYF.

V is TRBV27 and J is TRBJ2-1; D is possibly TRBD2 (5 bases). The CDR3 runs 14 residues. V was shortened by 7 bases and J by 0 bases, with 10 bases between the two germline ends. Germline V gives CDR1 MNHEY, CDR2 SMNVEV (reference sequence). The DNA for the CDR3 is TGTGCCAGCATGGTAGGAGGCTCCTACAATGAGCAGTTCTTC. It encodes CASMVGGSYNEQFF.

The V call is TRBV2, the J call TRBJ1-1; possible D gene TRBD1, 5 bases. The germline V gene encodes CDR1 SNHLY and CDR2 FYNNEI. The CDR3 is 14 residues long. V was trimmed by 1 base and J by 1 base, leaving 7 bases between them. The CDR3 nucleotides are TGTGCCAGCAGTGAAGTCGGACAGAACACTGAAGCTTTCTTT. This sequence encodes CASSEVGQNTEAFF.

V is TRBV14 and J is TRBJ2-5, with D uncertain. Trimming left V 4 bases short and J 4 bases short, with 7 bases between. The CDR3 is 12 amino acids. Germline CDR1 SGHDN, CDR2 FVKESK. CDR3 sequence (DNA): TGTGCCAGCAGCCCCGGCGGAGAGACCCAGTACTTC. It encodes CASSPGGETQYF.

This chain links TRBV5-4 with TRBJ2-3; 12 positions agree with TRBD2. Losses at the gene ends were 5 bases for V and 3 bases for J; bases not matched to a gene: 7. The CDR3 spans 16 residues. Germline V gene sequence: CDR1 SGHNT, CDR2 YYREEE (reference sequence). In nucleotides, the CDR3 is TGTGCCAGCAGAAAGACTAGCGGGAGAGGAACAGATACGCAGTATTTT. Translation gives CASRKTSGRGTDTQYF.

This chain uses TRBV7-9 with TRBJ2-3; 7 bases agree with TRBD1. Germline V gives CDR1 SEHNR, CDR2 FQNEAQ (reference sequence). The CDR3 is made up of 15 amino acids. Trimming cost V 3 bases and J 2 bases; bases outside gene matches: 5. CDR3 amino acids: CASSLGQSLTDTQYF. CDR3 sequence (DNA): TGTGCCAGCAGCTTGGGACAGTCGCTCACAGATACGCAGTATTTT.

V gene TRBV27 combines with J gene TRBJ1-1; possible D gene TRBD1, 5 bases. Between the trimmed V and J ends, which lost 5 bases and 1 base, there was a span of 11 bases. The CDR3 is made up of 14 amino acids. Germline assignment: CDR1 MNHEY and CDR2 SMNVEV (reference sequence). The CDR3 DNA reads as TGTGCCAGCAGTGGGGCCGGAGCGAACACTGAAGCTTTCTTT. This translates into CASSGAGANTEAFF.

The CDR3 nucleotides read TGCAGTTTAACAGGGTTCTATGGCTACACCTTC. This translates into CSLTGFYGYTF. This chain uses TRBV20-1 with TRBJ1-2; a weak D match, TRBD1 (6 bases). Trimming removed 8 bases from V and 4 bases from J, with 11 bases in between. The CDR3 spans 11 residues. Looked up from germline, CDR1 is DFQATT and CDR2 is SNEGSKA (reference sequence).